This is a list of T cell receptor beta chains from one sample in a study of T cells in Graves' hyperthyroidism and ophthalmopathy. TCRdb redid the calling of the multiplex PCR reads with MiXCR, one entry per CDR3 protein. The table has approximately 370,000 distinct CDR3 sequences, 17% seen once. Input material: blood. The receptors originated from a woman in her 30s with Graves' hyperthyroidism that later progressed to Graves' ophthalmopathy. Each CDR3 is given with its conserved first and last residue. The order of the fields is D gene, V gene, CDR3 length, clone size, CDR3 protein. The D gene is left open where the match is weak. The size field is filled for only some rows; it gives once, few, many or a size class.

D gene: NA; V gene: TRBV7-9; CDR3 length: 11; clone size: many; CDR3 protein: CASSGGYRYTF
D gene: NA; V gene: TRBV7-9; CDR3 length: 12; clone size: NA; CDR3 protein: CASSLMAPEQYF
D gene: NA; V gene: TRBV20-1; CDR3 length: 14; clone size: few; CDR3 protein: CSASAGDITDTQYF
D gene: TRBD1; V gene: TRBV5-1; CDR3 length: 17; clone size: NA; CDR3 protein: CASSLESRQGRYNEQFF
D gene: NA; V gene: TRBV4-2; CDR3 length: 14; clone size: NA; CDR3 protein: CASSQGSGNQPQHF
D gene: TRBD2; V gene: TRBV20-1; CDR3 length: 13; clone size: medium-sized; CDR3 protein: CSAPGGSLYEQYF
D gene: NA; V gene: TRBV28; CDR3 length: 17; clone size: many; CDR3 protein: CASRGGQGRQPGQPQHF
D gene: TRBD1; V gene: TRBV2; CDR3 length: 15; clone size: many; CDR3 protein: CASRGQGRGNQPQHF
D gene: TRBD1; V gene: TRBV10-1; CDR3 length: 16; clone size: NA; CDR3 protein: CASSTDRGLANTEAFF
D gene: NA; V gene: TRBV5-1; CDR3 length: 14; clone size: few; CDR3 protein: CASSGERPDNEQFF
D gene: NA; V gene: TRBV11-3; CDR3 length: 14; clone size: NA; CDR3 protein: CASSRQGLLREQYF
D gene: NA; V gene: TRBV12-3/TRBV12-4; CDR3 length: 13; clone size: many; CDR3 protein: CASSLVGNEKLFF
D gene: NA; V gene: TRBV9; CDR3 length: 15; clone size: many; CDR3 protein: CASSVDGKGQETQYF
D gene: NA; V gene: TRBV5-1; CDR3 length: 11; clone size: many; CDR3 protein: CASSLRGEQYF
D gene: NA; V gene: TRBV10-3; CDR3 length: 14; clone size: few; CDR3 protein: CAISEYDSSYEQYF
D gene: NA; V gene: TRBV20-1; CDR3 length: 16; clone size: few; CDR3 protein: CSARIRALPAKNIQYF
D gene: NA; V gene: TRBV20-1; CDR3 length: 12; clone size: many; CDR3 protein: CSVFRSPYEQYF
D gene: NA; V gene: TRBV12-3/TRBV12-4; CDR3 length: 14; clone size: many; CDR3 protein: CASSFSIMNTEAFF
D gene: NA; V gene: TRBV18; CDR3 length: 13; clone size: NA; CDR3 protein: CASQASGNTEAFF
D gene: NA; V gene: TRBV7-2; CDR3 length: 14; clone size: many; CDR3 protein: CASSPGRISDEQYF
D gene: TRBD2; V gene: TRBV6-4; CDR3 length: 15; clone size: NA; CDR3 protein: CASSELLAGVYEQYF
D gene: NA; V gene: TRBV12-3/TRBV12-4; CDR3 length: 14; clone size: many; CDR3 protein: CASSPGHFTGELFF